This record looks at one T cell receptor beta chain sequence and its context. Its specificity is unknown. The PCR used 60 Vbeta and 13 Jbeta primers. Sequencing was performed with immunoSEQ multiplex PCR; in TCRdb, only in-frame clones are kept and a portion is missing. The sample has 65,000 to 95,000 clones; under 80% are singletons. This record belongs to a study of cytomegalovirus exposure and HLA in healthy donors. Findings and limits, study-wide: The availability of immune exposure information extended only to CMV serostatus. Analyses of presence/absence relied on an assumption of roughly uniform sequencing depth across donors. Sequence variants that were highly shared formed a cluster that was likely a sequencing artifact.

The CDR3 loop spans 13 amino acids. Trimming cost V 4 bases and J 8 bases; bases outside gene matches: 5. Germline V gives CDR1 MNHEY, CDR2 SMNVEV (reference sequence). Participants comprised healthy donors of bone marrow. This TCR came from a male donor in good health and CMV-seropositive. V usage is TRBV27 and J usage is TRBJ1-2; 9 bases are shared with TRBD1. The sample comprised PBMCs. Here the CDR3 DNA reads TGTGCCAGCAGTTCCTGGGACAGGGAGGGCTACACCTTC. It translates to CASSSWDREGYTF.